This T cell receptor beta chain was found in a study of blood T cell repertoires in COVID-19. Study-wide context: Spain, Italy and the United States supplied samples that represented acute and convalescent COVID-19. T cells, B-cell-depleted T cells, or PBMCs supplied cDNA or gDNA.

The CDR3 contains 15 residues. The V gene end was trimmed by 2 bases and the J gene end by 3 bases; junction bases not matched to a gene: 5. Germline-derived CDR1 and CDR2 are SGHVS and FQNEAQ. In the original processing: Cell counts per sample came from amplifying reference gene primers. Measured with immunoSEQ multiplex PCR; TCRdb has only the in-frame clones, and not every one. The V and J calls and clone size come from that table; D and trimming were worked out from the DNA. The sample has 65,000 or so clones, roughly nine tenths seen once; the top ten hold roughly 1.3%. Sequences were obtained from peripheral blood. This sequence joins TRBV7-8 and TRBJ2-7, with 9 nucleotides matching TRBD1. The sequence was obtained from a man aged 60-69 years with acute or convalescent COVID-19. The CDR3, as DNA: TGTGCCAGCAGCTTATCCGGGACAGGGATCTACGAGCAGTACTTC. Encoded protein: CASSLSGTGIYEQYF. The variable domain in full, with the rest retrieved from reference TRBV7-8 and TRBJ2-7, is GAGVSQSPRYKVAKRGQDVALRCDPISGHVSLFWYQQALGQGPEFLTYFQNEAQLDKSGLPSDRFFAERPEGSVSTLKIQRTQQEDSAVYLCASSLSGTGIYEQYFGPGTRLTVT.